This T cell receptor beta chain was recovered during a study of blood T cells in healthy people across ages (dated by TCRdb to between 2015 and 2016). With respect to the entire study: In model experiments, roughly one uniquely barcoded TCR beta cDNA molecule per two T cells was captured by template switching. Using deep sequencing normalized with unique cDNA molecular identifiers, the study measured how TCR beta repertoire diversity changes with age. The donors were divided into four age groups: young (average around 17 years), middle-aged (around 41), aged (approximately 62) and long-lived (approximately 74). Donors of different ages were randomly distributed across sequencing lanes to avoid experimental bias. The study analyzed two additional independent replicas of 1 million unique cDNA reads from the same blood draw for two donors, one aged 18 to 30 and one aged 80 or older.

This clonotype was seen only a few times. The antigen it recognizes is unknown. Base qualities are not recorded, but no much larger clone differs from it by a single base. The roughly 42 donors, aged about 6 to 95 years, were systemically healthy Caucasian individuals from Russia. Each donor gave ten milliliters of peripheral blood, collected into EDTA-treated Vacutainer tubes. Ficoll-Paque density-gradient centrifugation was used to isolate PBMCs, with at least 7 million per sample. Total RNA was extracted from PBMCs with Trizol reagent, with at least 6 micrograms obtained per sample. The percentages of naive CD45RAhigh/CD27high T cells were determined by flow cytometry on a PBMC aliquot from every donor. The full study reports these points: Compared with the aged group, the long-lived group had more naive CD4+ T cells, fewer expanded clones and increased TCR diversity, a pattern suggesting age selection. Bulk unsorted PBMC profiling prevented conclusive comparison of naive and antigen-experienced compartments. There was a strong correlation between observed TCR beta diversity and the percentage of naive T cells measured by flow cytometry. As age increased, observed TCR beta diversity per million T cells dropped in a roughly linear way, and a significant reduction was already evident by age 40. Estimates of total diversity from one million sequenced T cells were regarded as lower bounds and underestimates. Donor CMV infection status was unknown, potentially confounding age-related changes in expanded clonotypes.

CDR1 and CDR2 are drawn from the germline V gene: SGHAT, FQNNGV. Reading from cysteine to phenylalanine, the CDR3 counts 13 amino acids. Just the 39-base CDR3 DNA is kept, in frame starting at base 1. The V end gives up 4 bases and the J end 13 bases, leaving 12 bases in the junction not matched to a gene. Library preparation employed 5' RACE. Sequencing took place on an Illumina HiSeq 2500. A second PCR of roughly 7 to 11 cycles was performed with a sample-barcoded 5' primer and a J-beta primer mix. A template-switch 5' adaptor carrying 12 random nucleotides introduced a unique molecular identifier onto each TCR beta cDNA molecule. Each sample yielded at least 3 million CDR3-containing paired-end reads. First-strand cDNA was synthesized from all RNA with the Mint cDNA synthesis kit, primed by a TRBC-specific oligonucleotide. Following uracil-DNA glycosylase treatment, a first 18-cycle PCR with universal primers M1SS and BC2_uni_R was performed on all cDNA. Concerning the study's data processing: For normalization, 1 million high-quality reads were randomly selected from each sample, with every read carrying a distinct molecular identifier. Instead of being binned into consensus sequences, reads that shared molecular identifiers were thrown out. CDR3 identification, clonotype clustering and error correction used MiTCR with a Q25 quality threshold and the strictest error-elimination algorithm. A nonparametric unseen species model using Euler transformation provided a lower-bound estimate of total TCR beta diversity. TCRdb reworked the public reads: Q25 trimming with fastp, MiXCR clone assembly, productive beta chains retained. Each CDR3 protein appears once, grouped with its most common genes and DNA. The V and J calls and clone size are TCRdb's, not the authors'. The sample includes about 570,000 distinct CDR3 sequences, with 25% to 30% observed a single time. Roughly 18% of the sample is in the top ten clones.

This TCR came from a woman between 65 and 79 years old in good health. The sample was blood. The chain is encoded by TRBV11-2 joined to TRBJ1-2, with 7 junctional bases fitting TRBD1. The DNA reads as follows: TGTGCCAGCAGCTACGGACACAGGGGCTACTGCACCTTC. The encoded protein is CASSYGHRGYCTF. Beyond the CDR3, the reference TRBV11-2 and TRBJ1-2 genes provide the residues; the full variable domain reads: EAGVAQSPRYKIIEKRQSVAFWCNPISGHATLYWYQQILGQGPKLLIQFQNNGVVDDSQLPKDRFSAERLKGVDSTLKIQPAKLEDSAVYLCASSYGHRGYCTFGSGTRLTVV.